What follows describes a single T cell receptor (beta chain). The data were taken from a study of T cell changes during pregnancy in multiple sclerosis. Germline CDR1 MDHEN, CDR2 SYDVKM. The V gene end was trimmed by 3 bases and the J gene end by 10 bases; junction bases not matched to a gene: 16. The CDR3 spans 16 residues. Profiled with immunoSEQ multiplex PCR; TCRdb holds only in-frame clones, not every one. The data hold 65,000 to 75,000 clones, with roughly 92% observed a single time. The source was peripheral blood, collected after pregnancy. The rearrangement links TRBV28 to TRBJ1-1, with 8 bases that match TRBD1. This receptor was identified in a female donor in good health, enrolled as a control in a pregnancy study. The CDR3 DNA follows: TGTGCCAGCAGTTTCTCTTACCGGGACAGGCACCCTTCAGCTTTCTTT. Amino acids: CASSFSYRDRHPSAFF.